This is a list of T cell receptor beta chains from one sample in a study of Graves' ophthalmopathy and Graves' hyperthyroidism. One entry per CDR3 protein, called by TCRdb with MiXCR from the multiplex PCR reads. This sample has just over 600,000 distinct CDR3 sequences, with about 20% found just once. Material: peripheral blood. All receptors come from a woman between 18 and 29 years old with stable Graves' hyperthyroidism. Some clones in this sample may be carry-over from other donors' samples. Each CDR3 is given with its conserved first and last residue. Each record gives: D gene, J gene, V gene, clone size, CDR3 protein, CDR3 DNA. The D gene is left open where the match is weak. Size is stated for part of the rows, as once, few or many counts, or as a class when the clone is expanded.

>TRBD1|TRBJ1-3|TRBV11-2|many
CASSPGSTGRNTIYF
TGTGCCAGCAGCCCCGGGTCGACAGGGCGAAACACCATATATTTT
>-|TRBJ2-5|TRBV11-2|many
CASSSTRLGGETQYF
TGTGCCAGCAGCTCTACCCGACTAGGAGGGGAGACCCAGTACTTC
>-|TRBJ2-7|TRBV25-1|-
CASSEFQGGSYEQYF
TGTGCCAGCAGTGAATTCCAGGGGGGCTCCTACGAGCAGTACTTC
>TRBD1|TRBJ2-7|TRBV9|many
CASSIFRDRGAKQYF
TGTGCCAGCAGCATCTTCCGGGACAGGGGGGCGAAGCAGTACTTC
>-|TRBJ1-1|TRBV29-1|-
CSVGRGEGTEAFF
TGCAGCGTTGGAAGGGGTGAGGGCACTGAAGCTTTCTTT
>-|TRBJ1-1|TRBV27|-
CASSLRAGTSNTEAFF
TGTGCCAGCAGTTTAAGGGCAGGGACATCGAACACTGAAGCTTTCTTT
>TRBD2|TRBJ2-7|TRBV6-5|many
CASSYRSGAYEQYF
TGTGCCAGCAGTTACCGTAGCGGGGCCTACGAGCAGTACTTC
>TRBD1|TRBJ2-7|TRBV7-9|-
CASSPGQGALHEQYF
TGTGCCAGCAGCCCAGGACAGGGGGCTCTTCACGAGCAGTACTTC
>-|TRBJ1-5|TRBV6-5|-
CASSYRNPRGNQPQHF
TGTGCCAGCAGTTACCGGAACCCCAGGGGCAATCAGCCCCAGCATTTT
>-|TRBJ2-7|TRBV20-1|-
CSAFRPQSYEQYF
TGCAGTGCTTTTAGGCCCCAATCCTACGAGCAGTACTTC
>-|TRBJ2-5|TRBV9|many
CASSVAGQETQYF
TGTGCCAGCAGCGTAGCGGGACAAGAGACCCAGTACTTC
>-|TRBJ2-2|TRBV30|many
CAWSFDTGELFF
TGTGCCTGGAGTTTTGACACCGGGGAGCTGTTTTTT
>-|TRBJ2-7|TRBV2|few
CASSVRGAWDEQYF
TGTGCCAGCAGTGTCAGGGGGGCATGGGACGAGCAGTACTTC
>-|TRBJ1-1|TRBV2|-
CASTPGSQGGTEAFF
TGTGCCAGCACGCCGGGTTCCCAGGGAGGCACTGAAGCTTTCTTT